This T cell receptor (beta chain) emerged from a study of cytomegalovirus exposure and HLA in healthy donors (dated by TCRdb to 2016 to 2017). Notes on the research overall: According to an earlier analysis of 450 to 650 of the donors, some 180 million T cells yielded 117 million unique TCR beta sequences and approximately 300 Gb of sequence data. The number of donors typed differed by locus, with roughly 620-630 for A, B, C, DRB1 and DQB1, about 500 for DQA1, over 600 for DPA1, and some 470 for DPB1. Across some 400 genotyped donors of the cohort, an average of about 250,000 unique TCR beta nucleotide sequences per donor were sequenced, and around 19% of those sequences were non-productive. High-throughput TCR immunosequencing, statistical association of individual TCRs with disease status, and machine learning were combined to predict cytomegalovirus infection status. Of the roughly 410 genotyped donors, less than 85% were placed in the genetic ancestry cluster associated with self-reported Caucasian donors. All discovery cohort repertoires had been generated using a single sequencing platform. HLA typing included class I and class II loci at four-digit resolution. An earlier analysis of roughly 580 of the donors used high-throughput TCR beta sequencing to judge whether each TCR beta V gene segment behaved as functional or pseudogenic. The aim of the study was to test whether cataloging public T cell receptors could identify signatures of past pathogen exposure. The study used immunosequencing to profile the T cell repertoires of hundreds of subjects and linked those repertoires to cytomegalovirus serostatus. A later analysis re-examined previously published TCR beta repertoires from about 670 donors and added high-resolution HLA genotyping to investigate patterns of TCR occurrence. Rather than drawing on any new phenotypic data, the later analysis identified candidate immune exposures from TCR beta sequences and the way those sequences occurred across donors. Donor age, sex, ethnicity and CMV serostatus were collected together with the repertoire data. Besides the first cohort of more than 650 subjects, a separate validation cohort made up of 120 different subjects was used. In a later genetic analysis, genome-wide SNP genotypes for about 65% of the roughly 670 donors were used, and that subset was treated as a discovery cohort. Roughly five DR-DQ haplotypes were handled as single units for association and clustering because linkage in the cohort was strong. An early release that covered fewer than 800 HLA-typed donors contained approximately 300 gigabases of sequencing data and tens of millions of unique TCR sequences. Study-level results and caveats: Because the 87-base-pair reads could not distinguish some IMGT-functional V segments, including TRBV6-2 and TRBV6-3, those segments were excluded. When HLA alleles, especially DR and DQ, strongly co-occurred, TCR associations were difficult to assign to individual alleles. The cohort was sequenced for TCR beta chains only, and without alpha or paired-chain data the features that could be detected were limited. A further reported finding was that TCR beta sequences accurately predicted the HLA-A and HLA-B alleles for most subjects in the first cohort. According to a later genetic analysis, donors in an Asian-associated ancestry cluster had fewer N-insertions in productive TCRs than the roughly 670-donor mean. Roughly uniform sequencing depth across donors was assumed in presence/absence analyses, although this assumption may not hold. A later analysis associated about 17,000 TCR beta sequences with specific HLA alleles at a false discovery rate of 0.05. Most CMV-associated TCR beta chains appeared to be HLA-restricted in a later analysis, and the HLA associations seemed to be driven largely by CMV exposure. The study listed over 150 TCR beta chains as associated with cytomegalovirus. A later analysis found that HLA-associated TCR beta chains were more clonally expanded and had lower generation probabilities than equally common non-associated chains. A cluster of highly shared sequence variants was judged likely to be a technical artifact of the sequencing pipeline. In both the original and validation cohorts, the classifier was reported to diagnose cytomegalovirus status with high specificity and sensitivity. In vitro tests confirmed that a few of the cytomegalovirus-associated TCR beta chains recognize cytomegalovirus antigens. Linkage disequilibrium might explain the correlated functional status among segregating V segments, but an unknown experimental factor could not be ruled out. While some public TCRs were present in many individuals, most TCR sequences turned up only very rarely across donors. For the cohort, immune exposure information was limited to CMV serostatus. An earlier analysis of approximately 570 of the donors showed that most TCR beta V segments appeared in productive rearrangements either about 87% or about 30% of the time, which broadly matched IMGT annotations. HLA typing was unavailable for some donors at each locus, so association tests used only the typed subset. An association between a missense DCLRE1C variant and V-gene and J-gene trimming of TCR beta chains was found in a later genetic analysis and replicated in an independent cohort. It was suggested by the authors that the approach could potentially be generalized to other disease states and immunological phenotypes. Several of the top co-occurrence clusters appeared to be linked to parvovirus B19, influenza, CMV and Epstein-Barr virus, according to a later analysis. Because counts were too low, 15 to 20 rarely observed V segments, including chromosome 9 orphons, were excluded from the earlier analysis of some 590 of the donors. A later analysis found that TCR association rates varied across HLA loci, with DRB1 alleles showing the most associated TCRs and HLA-C alleles the fewest.

About this clone: Its antigen is unknown. Base quality data are lacking; no much larger clone is found one base away.

The library was made by the immunoSEQ multiplex PCR assay. For the multiplex PCR, a mixture combining 60 forward primers for TCR Vbeta segments and 13 reverse primers for TCR Jbeta segments was used. The CDR3 region of rearranged TCR beta genes was amplified from genomic DNA by a multiplex PCR assay. The amplified TCR beta libraries were sequenced on the Illumina HiSeq System as 87-base-pair reads. Concerning the study's data processing: A later analysis tallied roughly 80 million unique TCR beta chains across the 666 repertoires, and approximately 12 million of those chains were shared by two or more donors. To remove PCR and sequencing errors, raw reads were error-corrected and collapsed into unique sequences using a nearest-neighbor algorithm that merged closely related sequences. Alignment of CDR3 sequences to IMGT reference sequences was used to assign V, D and J gene segments. For a sequence to be retained, at least a six-nucleotide match to both a V gene segment and a J gene segment was required. A rearrangement was called productive if the CDR3 had no stop codons and remained in frame with V and J, and every other rearrangement was called non-productive. Following IMGT convention, CDR3 was defined as the stretch from the second conserved V-encoded cysteine up to the conserved J-encoded phenylalanine. In an earlier analysis of more than 550 of the donors, sequences lacking an unambiguous match to a single V gene segment were excluded. An earlier analysis of a few hundred of the donors called V segments functional above 56.7% productive rearrangements and segregating when the between-donor standard deviation exceeded 5%. A statistical classification framework was built for diagnosing cytomegalovirus status from the catalog of TCR beta chain sequences. In a later analysis, V and J genes were assigned by comparing TCR nucleotide sequences against IMGT/GENE-DB human TR gene sequences. The TCRdist pipeline was used in a later analysis to assign CDR3 sequences and most-parsimonious VDJ recombination scenarios. In a later analysis, each TCR beta chain was defined by its CDR3 amino acid sequence together with its V-gene family, and reads without a unique V-gene family were excluded. A later analysis removed 550 to 700 highly shared, low-generation-probability nucleotide sequences to deal with suspected cross-contamination and a sequencing artifact. A later analysis calculated a clonal expansion index for each public chain from normalized within-repertoire ranks of inferred template counts. Generation probabilities in a later analysis came from a VDJ recombination model fitted to out-of-frame rearrangements, and those results were checked against IGoR. In a later analysis, hypergeometric tests were used to score TCR-TCR, TCR-HLA and TCR-CMV co-occurrence, with a repertoire-size bias correction applied to TCR pairs. A later analysis estimated false discovery rates by permuting HLA or CMV assignments 20 times. In a later analysis, co-occurring TCRs were grouped using DBSCAN, and TCRdist sequence similarity was added for clustering within HLA-allele-positive subsets. Repertoires with fewer than 30,000 or more than 120,000 public chains were left out of co-occurrence clustering, as were five repertoires with anomalous nucleotide sharing. Sourced from immuneACCESS, this table was stored by TCRdb with only in-frame sequences that have V and J called. A share of the clones is absent; for the studies checked, an unresolved V gene accounts for under half, and the remainder has no known explanation. V and J calls and clone size are copied from that table; D and trimming were computed from the DNA. This sample gives around 150,000 clones in total; approximately 80% of them show up just once. The ten most abundant clones make up 2% to 2.5% of the sample.

The cohort comprised 670 or so healthy bone marrow donors. All cohort members were sampled while nominally healthy, although unrecorded immune exposures were likely present. The donor was CMV seronegative and was included in the group of under 450 seronegative cohort members. Each donor provided a peripheral blood sample, and peripheral blood mononuclear cells were used for TCR beta sequencing. The Qiagen DNeasy Blood Extraction Kit was used to extract genomic DNA from the blood cell samples. Ends trimmed: V by 4 bases, J by 5 bases; bases unmatched to a gene: 9. Reading the germline V gene gives CDR1 SGDLS and CDR2 YYNGEE. Taken from cysteine to phenylalanine, the CDR3 has 15 residues. Only the CDR3 portion is preserved as DNA: 45 bases, with reading frame beginning at the first base.

The chain was built from TRBV9 and TRBJ2-5; 9 bases in between match TRBD1. This TCR was recovered from a boy between 2 and 10 years old in good health and CMV-seronegative. Source material: PBMCs. The CDR3: CASSFTQGAGETQYF. DNA sequence: TGTGCCAGCAGCTTCACACAGGGGGCCGGCGAGACCCAGTACTTC. The reference TRBV9 and TRBJ2-5 proteins fill in what lies around the CDR3, so the full variable domain reads DSGVTQTPKHLITATGQRVTLRCSPRSGDLSVYWYQQSLDQGLQFLIQYYNGEERAKGNILERFSAQQFPDLHSELNLSSLELGDSALYFCASSFTQGAGETQYFGPGTRLLVL.